The clone carrying this T cell receptor beta chain was seen repeatedly, ten times or more. What it binds is unknown. The read comes to an end 3 residues before the CDR3 does, leaving the germline J gene to fill in the end. This specimen comes from a study of T cell clonality in common variable immunodeficiency. General study results and limits: CVID subjects shared fewer TCRbeta clones than healthy controls did.

The CDR3 is made up of 17 amino acids. V lost 7 bases and J lost 2; bases outside the gene matches: 17. CDR1 SNHLY and CDR2 FYNNEI come from the germline V gene. This table comes from immunoSEQ multiplex PCR, and its TCRdb copy is limited to in-frame clones, with some not included. The repertoire consists of approximately 30,000 clones, none detected only once. The chain carries TRBV2 and TRBJ2-7; 7 bases agree with TRBD2. Sequenced: peripheral blood mononuclear cells. The clonotype was recovered from a person aged 18 to 75 in good health. CDR3 sequence: CASTPPPRGGRAYEQYF. The sequenced CDR3 bases are TGTGCCAGCACCCCGCCCCCCCGGGGAGGGAGGGCCTACGAG.